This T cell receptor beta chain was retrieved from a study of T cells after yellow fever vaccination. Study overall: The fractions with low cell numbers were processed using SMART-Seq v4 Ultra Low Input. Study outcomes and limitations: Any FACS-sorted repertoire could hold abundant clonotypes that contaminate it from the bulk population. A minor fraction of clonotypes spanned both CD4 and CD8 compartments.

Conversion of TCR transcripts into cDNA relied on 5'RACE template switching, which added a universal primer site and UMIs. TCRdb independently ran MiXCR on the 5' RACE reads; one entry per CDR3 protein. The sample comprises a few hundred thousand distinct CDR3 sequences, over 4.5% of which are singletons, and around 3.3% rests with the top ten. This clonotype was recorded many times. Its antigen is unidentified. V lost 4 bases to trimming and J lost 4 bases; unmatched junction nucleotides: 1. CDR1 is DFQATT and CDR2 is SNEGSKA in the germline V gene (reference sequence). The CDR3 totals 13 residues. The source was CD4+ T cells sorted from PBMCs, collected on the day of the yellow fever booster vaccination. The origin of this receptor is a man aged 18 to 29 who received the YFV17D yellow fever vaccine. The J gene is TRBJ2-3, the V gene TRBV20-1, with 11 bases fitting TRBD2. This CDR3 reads CSATSGGPDTQYF. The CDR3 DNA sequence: TGCAGTGCTACTAGCGGGGGGCCAGATACGCAGTATTTT.